Here is one T cell receptor (beta chain) with its context. Antigen unknown. The repertoire was sequenced with immunoSEQ multiplex PCR; TCRdb's copy has only in-frame clones and lacks some. Among about 470,000 clones listed, roughly 91% were seen once. The source of the sample is a study of Ad26.COV2.S vaccination and SARS-CoV-2 variants. The ends lost 2 bases at V and 6 bases at J; junction bases unmatched: 0. The CDR3 has 12 residues. Study-level findings and limits: Substantial breadth in spike-specific CD8+ and CD4+ T cell responses was reportedly seen after vaccination.

This sample's treatment: over 15 received Ad26.COV2.S at low or high dose, single or two shots; about five received placebo; per-sample allocation not given. The investigators took samples on day 63 after the first vaccine or placebo injection. This person who donated was an adult of 18-55 years in Boston. V and J are TRBV5-3 and TRBJ2-3, with TRBD1 matching 7 bases. TRBV5-3 is an ORF for which the function is uncertain. The sample in question was peripheral blood, obtained in a trial of Ad26.COV2.S vaccine versus placebo. The receptor was derived from a person between 18 and 59 years old who received the Ad26.COV2.S COVID-19 vaccine or a placebo. The CDR3 coding sequence is TGTGCCAGAAGCTTACAGGGGGATACGCAGTATTTT. It encodes CARSLQGDTQYF.